The text below deals with one TCR beta chain. What it binds is not known. This entry comes from a study of CD8 T cells in Susac syndrome. Study findings and constraints: Clonal expansion was absent from the CD4+ T cell repertoires in Susac syndrome.

Roughly 0.5 to 1 ug RNA was reverse transcribed with random hexamers. The CDR3 of TCR beta was amplified by immunoSEQ multiplex PCR across 54 Vbeta and 13 Jbeta. TCRdb called the immunoSEQ multiplex PCR reads again in MiXCR, with one record for every CDR3 protein. The sample lists 130,000 to 150,000 distinct CDR3 sequences; almost 96% were seen once. Purification of the CD8+ and CD4+ T cells relied on negative isolation, and TEMRA cells underwent FACS enrichment. The TCR was taken from a human donor with Susac syndrome. Source material: CD4+ T cells from PBMCs.

The CDR3 coding sequence is TGTGCCAGCAGTGCCGGCTCGATGGATGAGCAGTTCTTC. The encoded protein is CASSAGSMDEQFF. This chain uses TRBV25-1 with TRBJ2-1; D is undetermined. The length of the CDR3 is 13 residues. Trimming stripped 4 bases from V and 8 bases from J, with 12 bases between. Looked up from germline, CDR1 is MGHDK and CDR2 is SYGVNS.